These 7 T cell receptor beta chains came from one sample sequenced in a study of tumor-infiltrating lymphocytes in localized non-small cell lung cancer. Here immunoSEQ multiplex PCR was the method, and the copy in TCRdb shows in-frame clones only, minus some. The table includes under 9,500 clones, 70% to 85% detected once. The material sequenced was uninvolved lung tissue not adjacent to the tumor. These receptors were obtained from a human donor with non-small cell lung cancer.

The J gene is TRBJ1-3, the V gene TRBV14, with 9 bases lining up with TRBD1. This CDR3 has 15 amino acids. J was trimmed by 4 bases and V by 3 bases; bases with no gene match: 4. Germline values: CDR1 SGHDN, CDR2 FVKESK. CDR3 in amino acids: CASSHPGQGGNTIYF. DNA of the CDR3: TGTGCCAGCAGCCACCCTGGACAGGGGGGAAACACCATATATTTT.

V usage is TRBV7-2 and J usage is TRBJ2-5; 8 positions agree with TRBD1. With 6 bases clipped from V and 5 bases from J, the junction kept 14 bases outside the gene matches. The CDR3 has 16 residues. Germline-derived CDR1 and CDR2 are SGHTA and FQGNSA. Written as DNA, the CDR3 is TGTGCCAGCAGTACATTTCCCCGGACAGGGCCTGAGACCCAGTACTTC. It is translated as CASSTFPRTGPETQYF.

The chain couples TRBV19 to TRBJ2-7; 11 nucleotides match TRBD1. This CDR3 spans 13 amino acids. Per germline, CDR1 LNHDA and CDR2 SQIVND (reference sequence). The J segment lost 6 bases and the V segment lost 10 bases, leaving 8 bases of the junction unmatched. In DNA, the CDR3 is TGTGCCACCACTGGGGGACAGGGGGGCGAGCAGTACTTC. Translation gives CATTGGQGGEQYF.

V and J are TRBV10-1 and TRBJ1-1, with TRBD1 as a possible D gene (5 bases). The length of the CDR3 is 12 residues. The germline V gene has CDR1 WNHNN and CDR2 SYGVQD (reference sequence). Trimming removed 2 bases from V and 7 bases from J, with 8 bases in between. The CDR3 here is CASSEPQGEAFF. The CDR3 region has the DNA TGCGCCAGCAGTGAGCCCCAGGGTGAAGCTTTCTTT.

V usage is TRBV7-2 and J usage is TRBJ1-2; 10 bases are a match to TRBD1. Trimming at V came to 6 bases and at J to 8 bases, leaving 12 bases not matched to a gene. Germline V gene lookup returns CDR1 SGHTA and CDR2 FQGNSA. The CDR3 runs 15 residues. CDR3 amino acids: CASSETGGRMRGYTF. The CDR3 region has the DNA TGTGCCAGCAGTGAGACAGGGGGCAGAATGAGGGGCTACACCTTC. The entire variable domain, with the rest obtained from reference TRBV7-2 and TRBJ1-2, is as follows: GAGVSQSPSNKVTEKGKDVELRCDPISGHTALYWYRQSLGQGLEFLIYFQGNSAPDKSGLPSDRFSAERTGGSVSTLTIQRTQQEDSAVYLCASSETGGRMRGYTFGSGTRLTVV.

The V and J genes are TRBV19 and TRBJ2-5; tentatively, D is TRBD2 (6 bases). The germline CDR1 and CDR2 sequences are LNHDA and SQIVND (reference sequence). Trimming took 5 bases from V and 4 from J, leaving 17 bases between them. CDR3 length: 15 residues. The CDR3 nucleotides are TGTGCCAGTAGTTCCGGGACGGGGACTCGAGAGACCCAGTACTTC. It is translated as CASSSGTGTRETQYF.

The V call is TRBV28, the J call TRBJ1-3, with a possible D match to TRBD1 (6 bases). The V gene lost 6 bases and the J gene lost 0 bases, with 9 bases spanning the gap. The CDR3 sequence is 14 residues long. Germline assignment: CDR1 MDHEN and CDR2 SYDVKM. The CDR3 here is CASRAGASGNTIYF. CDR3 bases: TGTGCCAGCAGGGCGGGGGCCTCTGGAAACACCATATATTTT.